Included here is one TCR beta chain sequence, with context. Method: immunoSEQ multiplex PCR; TCRdb's copy keeps in-frame clones and lacks some. The sample includes under 200,000 clones, around 95% of them seen just once. The source of the sample is a study of control samples from healthy donors and cancer patients. The CDR3 sequence is 14 residues long. Germline loops: CDR1 LNHDA, CDR2 SQIVND (reference sequence). The V and J ends lost 7 bases and 0 bases respectively, with 9 bases between them. This TCR was sampled from a woman aged 55 to 70 in good health. Material: blood. The chain uses TRBV19 and TRBJ2-2, with D unresolved. CDR3: CASKRASNTGELFF. As DNA, the CDR3 is TGTGCCAGTAAGAGAGCTTCGAACACCGGGGAGCTGTTTTTT.